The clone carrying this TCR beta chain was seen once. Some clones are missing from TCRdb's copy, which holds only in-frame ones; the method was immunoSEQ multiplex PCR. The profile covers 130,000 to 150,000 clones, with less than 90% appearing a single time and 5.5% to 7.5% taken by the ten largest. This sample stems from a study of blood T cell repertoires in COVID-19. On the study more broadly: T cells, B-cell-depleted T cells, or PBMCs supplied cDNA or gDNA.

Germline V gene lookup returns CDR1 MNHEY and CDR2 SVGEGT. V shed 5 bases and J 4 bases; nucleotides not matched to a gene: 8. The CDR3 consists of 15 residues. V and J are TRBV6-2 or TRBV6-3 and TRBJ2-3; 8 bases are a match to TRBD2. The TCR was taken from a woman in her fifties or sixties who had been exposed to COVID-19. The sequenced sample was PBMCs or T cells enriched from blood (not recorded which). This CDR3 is CASSASGSPPDTQYF. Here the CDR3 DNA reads TGTGCCAGCAGTGCCAGCGGGAGTCCGCCAGATACGCAGTATTTT.